The rows below give T cell receptor beta chains drawn from one sample of a study of blood T cell repertoires in COVID-19. Clones were sequenced by immunoSEQ multiplex PCR, and TCRdb holds only the in-frame ones, with some missing. In the table there are around 430,000 clones, 70% to 90% of which are singletons. The specimen sequenced was peripheral blood. The receptors stem from a woman aged 45-60 years with COVID-19, enrolled during active disease. Each CDR3 is given with its conserved first and last residue.

>TRBJ2-2|TRBV27
CASSLRGQGSSGELFF
>TRBJ2-5|TRBV3-1/TRBV3-2
CASSLAGGGDQYF
>TRBJ1-2|TRBV6-6
CASTVGRYGYTF
>TRBJ2-3|TRBV3-1/TRBV3-2
CASSQVSADTQYF
>TRBJ1-1|TRBV28
CASSSGQGPEAFF
>TRBJ2-3|TRBV7-6
CASSFSGARDTQYF
>TRBJ1-4|TRBV6-5
CASIHDRHSEKLFF
>TRBJ2-2|TRBV5-1
CASSESGADTGELFF
>TRBJ2-3|TRBV19
CASSAQVASTDTQYF
>TRBJ1-2|TRBV2
CASSGLQGNYGYTF
>TRBJ2-3|TRBV19
CASSLLAGEDTQYF
>TRBJ1-1|TRBV7-6
CASSPPRAQWVAFF
>TRBJ2-2|TRBV4-1
CASSQVGGAYGGELFF
>TRBJ2-7|TRBV6-5
CAGSPKASYEQYF
>TRBJ1-1|TRBV6-5
CASSYSPGRHEAFF
>TRBJ2-7|TRBV11-2
CASSLNPDRGSEQYF
>TRBJ2-5|TRBV10-2
CASGDREETQYF
>TRBJ2-7|TRBV5-6
CASSPGGYEQYF
>TRBJ1-1|TRBV27
CASSRVSSGAEAFF
>TRBJ1-6|TRBV5-4
CASSLLGGDSPLHF
>TRBJ1-5|TRBV28
CASRKMGQGGNQPQHF
>TRBJ1-6|TRBV7-9
CASSPSTDNSPLHF
>TRBJ2-5|TRBV18
CASSPPNFRETQYF
>TRBJ2-7|TRBV6-5
CAAKTSGGPYEQYF
>TRBJ2-1|TRBV30
CAWNPPGLAGNEQFF
>TRBJ2-5|TRBV5-1
CASGPRAAEQETQYF
>TRBJ2-1|TRBV7-2
CASSLSGGSYNEQFF
>TRBJ1-1|TRBV2
CASSEMRATNEAFF
>TRBJ2-7|TRBV6-5
CASSYGRGYYEQYF
>TRBJ1-6|TRBV4-1
CASSQVRDSPLHF
>TRBJ1-2|TRBV4-2
CASSQDALRGDYTF
>TRBJ2-7|TRBV30
CAWSVLENYEQYF
>TRBJ1-2|TRBV5-1
CASSLFGQGVRGYTF